The 4 T cell receptor beta chains below were found in one sample sequenced in a study of blood T cell repertoires in COVID-19. Generated by immunoSEQ multiplex PCR, the TCRdb table keeps only in-frame clones and is missing some. There are about 190,000 clones in the sample; roughly 89% occur only once, and 6.7% lies in the top ten. Sample: peripheral blood. All receptors derive from a man between 40 and 49 years old with acute or convalescent COVID-19.

The chain recombines TRBV19 with TRBJ2-6; D unresolved. CDR3 size: 14 residues. Germline V CDR1 and CDR2: LNHDA, SQIVND (reference sequence). Trimming took off 7 bases at V and 0 bases at J, with 7 bases between the two ends. DNA for the CDR3: TGTGCCAGTAACGAGTACTCTGGGGCCAACGTCCTGACTTTC. This translates into CASNEYSGANVLTF.

V gene TRBV30 combines with J gene TRBJ1-5; possible D gene TRBD1, 6 bases. Trimming cost V 1 base and J 3 bases, with 13 bases left between them. CDR1 is GTSNPN and CDR2 is SVGIG in the germline V gene (reference sequence). This CDR3 comprises 15 residues. The CDR3 DNA follows: TGTGCCTGGAGTGGGGCAGGGGTACTCAATCAGCCCCAGCATTTT. This encodes CAWSGAGVLNQPQHF. The whole variable domain, filled in from reference TRBV30 and TRBJ1-5, reads SQTIHQWPATLVQPVGSPLSLECTVEGTSNPNLYWYRQAAGRGLQLLFYSVGIGQISSEVPQNLSASRPQDRQFILSSKKLLLSDSGFYLCAWSGAGVLNQPQHFGDGTRLSIL.

V and J are TRBV14 and TRBJ2-2; D not resolved. V was cut by 3 bases and J by 5 bases, with 10 bases left in between. The CDR3 covers 14 residues. Germline CDR1 and CDR2: SGHDN and FVKESK. CDR3 bases: TGTGCCAGCAGCCACCTCTTGGAGACCGGGGAGCTGTTTTTT. Translated: CASSHLLETGELFF.

This chain uses TRBV11-2 with TRBJ2-3, with D unclear. Germline CDR1 and CDR2: SGHAT and FQNNGV. V shed 1 base and J shed 6 bases, with 11 bases lying between them. The CDR3 is 14 residues long. The CDR3 is CASSLVVWSDTQYF. The CDR3 region has the DNA TGTGCCAGCAGCTTAGTAGTGTGGTCCGATACGCAGTATTTT.